This TCR beta chain was identified in a study of blood T cell repertoires in COVID-19. About the study: Some COVID-19 samples were acute and others convalescent; all came from the United States, Italy and Spain.

Exposed enrollees encountered a COVID-19 case at some point within 2 weeks before study entry. Germline CDR1 and CDR2: MGHRA and YSYEKL. CDR3 size: 17 residues. Study processing details: Reference gene primer amplification gave nucleated cell count estimates. Sequencing was performed with immunoSEQ multiplex PCR; in TCRdb, only in-frame clones are kept and a portion is missing. The DNA gave D and trimming, while V, J and clone size come from that table. The repertoire has about 200,000 clones, 80% to 85% of them found once; the top ten carry roughly 3.2%. This clone was counted between two and nine times. A read error may account for a junction end that differs from germline.

The sequence was obtained from a woman aged 25 to 39 who had been exposed to COVID-19. The specimen was PBMCs or T cells enriched from blood (not recorded which). This rearrangement joins TRBV4-1 to TRBJ1-4, with 12 bases fitting TRBD1. The CDR3 DNA is TGCGCCAGCAGACAAGCAAGCTCCGGGACAGGGGGCGAAAAACTGTTTTTT. Protein sequence: CASRQASSGTGGEKLFF.